The present T cell receptor (beta chain) was sequenced within a study of blood T cell repertoires in COVID-19. The CDR3 is 17 residues long. Germline CDR1 reads SNHLY; CDR2 reads FYNNEI. Deletions cut 10 bases from V and 1 base from J, with 26 bases between. Assay used: immunoSEQ multiplex PCR; TCRdb lists only in-frame clones, some missing. The sample has some 250,000 clones, roughly 93% seen once. Participants had their cohort set by participant-reported clinical history. This rearrangement joins TRBV2 to TRBJ2-7; D ambiguous. The sequencing sample was made of PBMCs or T cells enriched from blood (not recorded which). The source is a woman between 40 and 50 years old with acute COVID-19. CDR3 sequence reads: CAIMQALGSLVSYEQYF. CDR3 bases: TGTGCCATCATGCAGGCCCTGGGCTCATTAGTTTCCTACGAGCAGTACTTC.